This T cell receptor (beta chain) was profiled in a study of T cells in Graves' hyperthyroidism and ophthalmopathy. Amplification of TCR beta CDR3 regions used RNA as the template. When the TCR CDR3 underwent first-round RT-PCR, the HTBI primer set was used. In TCRdb, the multiplex PCR reads were re-called with MiXCR into one record per CDR3 protein. The sample contains some 180,000 distinct CDR3 sequences, about a sixth of which appear only once. The CDR3 runs to 13 residues. J lost 6 bases, V lost 7 bases, and 8 bases had no gene match. Germline-derived CDR1 and CDR2 are SGHDN and FVKESK. This clonotype was seen more than once but under ten times.

The receptor was isolated from a woman between 50 and 59 years old with Graves' hyperthyroidism. Input material: blood. J is TRBJ2-7 and V is TRBV14, with 8 bases aligning to TRBD1. The CDR3 loop reads CASNDRGLAEQYF. Written as DNA, the CDR3 is TGTGCCAGCAACGACAGGGGACTCGCCGAGCAGTACTTC.